Each of the 2 T cell receptor beta chains below was sequenced from the same sample in a study of metastatic and nonmetastatic thyroid tumors. TCRdb re-clonotyped the PCR reads through MiXCR. The data hold fewer than 40,000 clones, with roughly 15% observed a single time. Patients had received no treatment of any kind before thyroid surgery. The sample taken for sequencing was blood. These receptors were taken from a female donor with papillary thyroid cancer or a benign thyroid nodule (not recorded which). Some clones in this sample may be carry-over from other donors' samples.

This clone came up many times. V gene TRBV20-1 combines with J gene TRBJ2-4; 7 bases map to TRBD2. CDR1 DFQATT and CDR2 SNEGSKA come from the germline V gene (reference sequence). This CDR3 has 15 residues. Trimming at V came to 3 bases and at J to 6 bases, leaving 11 bases not matched to a gene. The CDR3 sequence: CSARVTSVVLNIQYF. The CDR3 bases are TGCAGTGCTAGGGTAACTAGCGTAGTTTTAAACATTCAGTACTTC.

In its sample, this clone was seen many times. The chain recombines TRBV7-9 with TRBJ1-2; D perhaps matches TRBD1 (6 bases). This CDR3 has 14 residues. Germline values: CDR1 SEHNR, CDR2 FQNEAQ (reference sequence). Trimming left V 5 bases short and J 4 bases short, with 14 bases between. This CDR3 is CASSRGQLIYGYTF. CDR3 in DNA: TGTGCCAGCAGCCGAGGACAGTTGATCTATGGCTACACCTTC.